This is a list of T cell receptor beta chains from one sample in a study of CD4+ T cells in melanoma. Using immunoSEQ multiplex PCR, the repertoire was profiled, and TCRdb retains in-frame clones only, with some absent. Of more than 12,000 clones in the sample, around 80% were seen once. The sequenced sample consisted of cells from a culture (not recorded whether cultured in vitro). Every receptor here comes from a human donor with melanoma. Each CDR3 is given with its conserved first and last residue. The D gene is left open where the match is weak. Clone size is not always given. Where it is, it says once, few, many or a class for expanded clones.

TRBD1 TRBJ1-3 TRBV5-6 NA CASSRQDRNSGNTIYF TGTGCCAGCAGCCGACAGGACAGGAACTCTGGAAACACCATATATTTT
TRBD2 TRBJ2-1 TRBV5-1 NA CASSLRLAGGSSYNEQFF TGCGCCAGCAGCTTGCGTTTAGCGGGGGGGAGCTCCTACAATGAGCAGTTCTTC
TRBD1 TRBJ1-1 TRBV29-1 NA CSVDRGGTEAFF TGCAGCGTTGACAGGGGGGGGACTGAAGCTTTCTTT
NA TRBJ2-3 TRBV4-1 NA CASSQALRGVTDTQYF TGCGCCAGCAGCCAAGCCCTGCGGGGAGTCACAGATACGCAGTATTTT
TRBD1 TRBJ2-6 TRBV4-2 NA CASSQSRPGGSSGANVLTF TGTGCCAGCAGCCAATCACGACCAGGGGGCTCCTCTGGGGCCAACGTCCTGACTTTC
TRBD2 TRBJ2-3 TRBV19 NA CASSTRTSLTDTQYF TGTGCCAGTAGTACCCGGACTAGCCTCACAGATACGCAGTATTTT
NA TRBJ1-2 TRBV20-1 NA CSAVDNYGYTF TGCAGTGCAGTCGATAATTATGGCTACACCTTC
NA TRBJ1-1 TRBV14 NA CASSQDLGGWWTEAFF TGTGCCAGCAGCCAAGATCTTGGGGGCTGGTGGACTGAAGCTTTCTTT
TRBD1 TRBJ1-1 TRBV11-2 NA CASSPWTGSLGAFF TGTGCCAGCAGCCCGTGGACAGGGAGCCTTGGAGCTTTCTTT
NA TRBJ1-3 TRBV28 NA CASVGTAGNTIYF TGTGCCAGCGTTGGCACAGCAGGAAACACCATATATTTT
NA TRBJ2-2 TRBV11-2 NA CASSWRGLGELFF TGTGCCAGCAGCTGGAGGGGGCTCGGGGAGCTGTTTTTT
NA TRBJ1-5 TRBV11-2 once CASSSQGGGDQPQHF TGTGCCAGCAGCTCCCAGGGCGGTGGTGATCAGCCCCAGCATTTT
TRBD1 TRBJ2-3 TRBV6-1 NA CASSDHRDRGTDTQYF TGTGCCAGCAGTGACCACCGGGACAGGGGCACAGATACGCAGTATTTT
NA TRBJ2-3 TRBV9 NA CASSVGGGAQPDTQYF TGTGCCAGCAGCGTAGGTGGGGGGGCGCAGCCGGATACGCAGTATTTT
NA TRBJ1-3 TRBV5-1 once CASSFFGPPTGNTIYF TGCGCCAGCAGCTTTTTCGGACCCCCAACTGGAAACACCATATATTTT
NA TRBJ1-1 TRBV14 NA CASSQQGQRNTEAFF TGTGCCAGCAGTCAACAAGGACAGCGGAACACTGAAGCTTTCTTT
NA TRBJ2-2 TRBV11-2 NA CASSPGSWDTNTGELFF TGTGCCAGCAGCCCGGGATCTTGGGATACGAACACCGGGGAGCTGTTTTTT